This entry lists 11 T cell receptor beta chains sequenced from one sample in a study of blood T cell repertoires in COVID-19. Sequenced by immunoSEQ multiplex PCR; TCRdb stores in-frame clones only, minus some. The repertoire holds some 52,000 clones, with roughly 84% as singletons. The specimen was peripheral blood. The receptors shown here come from a man in his fifties with acute or convalescent COVID-19.

This chain links TRBV19 with TRBJ1-1, with a weak D call TRBD1 (6 bases). V lost 4 bases to trimming and J lost 0 bases, with 15 bases between them. From germline, CDR1 is LNHDA and CDR2 SQIVND (reference sequence). The CDR3 runs to 16 residues. CDR3 amino acids: CASSRDTGDLNTEAFF. The CDR3 DNA is TGTGCCAGTAGTAGGGACACCGGAGACCTGAACACTGAAGCTTTCTTT.

The rearrangement joins TRBV10-1 to TRBJ2-7; 8 bases are a match to TRBD2. The CDR3 runs 13 residues. Germline lookup yields CDR1 WNHNN and CDR2 SYGVQD (reference sequence). V was pared by 3 bases and J by 5 bases, with 3 bases of the junction left unmatched. DNA of the CDR3: TGCGCCAGCAGTGACCGGGGGGGAGACGAGCAGTACTTC. It is translated as CASSDRGGDEQYF.

The J gene is TRBJ2-7, the V gene TRBV7-2; 11 bases fit TRBD1. Per germline, CDR1 SGHTA and CDR2 FQGNSA. Unmatched junction bases numbered 10, after V lost 7 bases and J lost 5 bases. The CDR3 covers 15 residues. This CDR3 reads CASIPRTGGSDEQYF. The CDR3 DNA follows: TGTGCCAGCATCCCGCGGACAGGGGGCTCGGACGAGCAGTACTTC.

The chain has TRBV7-8 and TRBJ2-7; perhaps TRBD2 as D (6 bases). Germline V gene data show CDR1 as SGHVS and CDR2 as FQNEAQ. V lost 3 bases and J lost 4, with 16 bases in between. CDR3 size: 15 residues. CDR3 DNA sequence: TGTGCCAGCAGCTTTGATAGCGGCAGTTCATACGAGCAGTACTTC. Translation: CASSFDSGSSYEQYF.

The chain carries TRBV10-3 and TRBJ2-2, with a possible D match to TRBD2 (5 bases). The CDR3 length is 16 residues. CDR1 is ENHRY, CDR2 SYGVKD, per germline. Between the trimmed V and J ends, which lost 3 bases and 0 bases, there was a span of 11 bases. DNA for the CDR3: TGTGCCATCAGTGAAATTCCGGGGTCGAACACCGGGGAGCTGTTTTTT. Translation gives CAISEIPGSNTGELFF.

The chain couples TRBV2 to TRBJ2-6, with a tentative D call TRBD1 (6 bases). The CDR3 is made up of 14 amino acids. CDR1 is SNHLY and CDR2 is FYNNEI in the germline V gene. Trimming removed 10 bases from V and 1 base from J, with 11 bases in between. The CDR3 protein is CATWTASGANVLTF. In nucleotides, the CDR3 is TGTGCCACATGGACAGCATCTGGGGCCAACGTCCTGACTTTC.

The chain combines TRBV15 with TRBJ1-4; D is perhaps TRBD1 (5 bases). Germline V gene lookup returns CDR1 LNHNV and CDR2 YYDKDF (reference sequence). Trimming removed 3 bases from V and 3 bases from J, with 8 bases in between. The CDR3 loop spans 14 amino acids. CDR3 bases: TGTGCCACCAGCAGGGGGGAGGCTAATGAAAAACTGTTTTTT. It translates to CATSRGEANEKLFF.

This rearrangement joins TRBV3-1 (or the pseudogene TRBV3-2) to TRBJ2-1; 10 bases line up with TRBD2. This CDR3 is 17 amino acids long. V shed 0 bases, J shed 8 bases, and the junction held 10 bases outside the gene matches. The germline V gene has CDR1 LGHDT and CDR2 YNNKEL (reference sequence). The CDR3 nucleotides read TGTGCCAGCAGCCAAGACCCCAGCGGGAGGGCCATGTATGAGCAGTTCTTC. Protein sequence: CASSQDPSGRAMYEQFF.

The gene calls are TRBV4-2 and TRBJ1-1; 8 positions agree with TRBD1. The germline V gene has CDR1 LGHNA and CDR2 YNFKEQ. V shed 0 bases, J shed 5 bases, and the junction held 17 bases outside the gene matches. The CDR3 runs 19 residues. The CDR3 DNA is TGTGCCAGCAGCCAAGAGCCCTGGGGGGCAGGGGGCAGTAGGACTGAAGCTTTCTTT. As protein: CASSQEPWGAGGSRTEAFF.

The rearrangement uses TRBV4-1 and TRBJ1-2; the D is unclear. The V end was cut by 0 bases, the J end by 3 bases, with 5 bases between. Per germline, CDR1 MGHRA and CDR2 YSYEKL. CDR3 size: 13 residues. The CDR3 is CASSQDSYYGYTF. Here the CDR3 DNA reads TGCGCCAGCAGCCAAGACTCCTACTATGGCTACACCTTC.

This chain uses TRBV18 with TRBJ1-1; 7 bases align to TRBD1. Germline-derived CDR1 and CDR2 are KGHSH and LQKENI. The J segment lost 4 bases and the V segment lost 4 bases, leaving 9 bases of the junction unmatched. The CDR3 sequence is 15 residues long. The CDR3 here is CASSLRRGLATEAFF. The CDR3 DNA sequence: TGTGCCAGCTCACTGAGAAGGGGGCTGGCCACTGAAGCTTTCTTT.